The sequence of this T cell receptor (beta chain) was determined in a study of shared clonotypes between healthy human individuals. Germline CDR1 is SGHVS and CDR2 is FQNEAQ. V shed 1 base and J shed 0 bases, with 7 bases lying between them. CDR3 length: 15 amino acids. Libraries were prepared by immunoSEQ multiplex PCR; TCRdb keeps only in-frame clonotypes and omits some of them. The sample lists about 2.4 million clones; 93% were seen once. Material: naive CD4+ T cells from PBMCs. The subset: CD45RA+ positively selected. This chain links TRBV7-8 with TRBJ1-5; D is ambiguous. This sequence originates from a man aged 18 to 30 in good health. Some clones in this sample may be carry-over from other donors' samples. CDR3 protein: CASSLDNYSNQPQHF. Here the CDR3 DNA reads TGTGCCAGCAGCTTAGACAACTATAGCAATCAGCCCCAGCATTTT.